Listed here are 21 T cell receptor beta chains from one sample, sequenced in a study of blood T cell repertoires in COVID-19. The method was immunoSEQ multiplex PCR; TCRdb's version includes in-frame clones alone and lacks a portion of them. The data hold 200,000 to 300,000 clones, with approximately 80% observed a single time. Sequenced material: peripheral blood. The receptors here all came from a man aged 25-40 years who had recovered from COVID-19.

This clone appeared a few times. This chain connects TRBV13 to TRBJ1-6; no reliable D call. The germline V gene encodes CDR1 PRHDT and CDR2 FYEKMQ (reference sequence). Trimming took off 3 bases at V and 3 bases at J, with 9 bases between the two ends. The CDR3 runs 15 residues. CDR3 protein: CASSFAGFYNSPLHF. The CDR3, as DNA: TGTGCCAGCAGCTTCGCCGGGTTCTATAATTCACCCCTCCACTTT.

The V gene is TRBV7-3, the J gene TRBJ1-2; 7 positions agree with TRBD1. Germline values: CDR1 SGHTA, CDR2 FQGTGA. The ends lost 6 bases at V and 6 bases at J; junction bases unmatched: 10. This CDR3 region has 14 residues. CDR3 sequence: CASRRPEGADGYTF. DNA for the CDR3: TGTGCCAGCAGGCGGCCGGAGGGGGCTGATGGCTACACCTTC.

The rearrangement joins TRBV18 to TRBJ1-6; D remains ambiguous. Trimming took 2 bases from V and 0 from J, leaving 14 bases between them. The CDR3 runs 18 residues. Germline CDR1 is KGHSH and CDR2 is LQKENI. The CDR3 region has the DNA TGTGCCAGCTCACCAGCGGCATCCGTAAGCTCCTATAATTCACCCCTCCACTTT. It is translated as CASSPAASVSSYNSPLHF.

J is TRBJ2-1 and V is TRBV10-3; 10 bases are a match to TRBD1. The CDR3 has 15 amino acids. Germline CDR1 ENHRY, CDR2 SYGVKD. Losses at the gene ends were 7 bases for V and 6 bases for J; bases not matched to a gene: 9. The CDR3 reads CAITPVDRGVNEQFF. The DNA of the CDR3 is TGTGCCATCACTCCCGTGGACAGGGGGGTCAATGAGCAGTTCTTC.

CDR3 coding DNA: TGTGCCAGCAGCCCCGAGAATCGTCAGCCCCAGCATTTT. As protein: CASSPENRQPQHF. The gene calls are TRBV6-5 and TRBJ1-5; D uncertain. The V and J ends lost 6 bases and 6 bases respectively, with 12 bases between them. This CDR3 has 13 amino acids. CDR1 is MNHEY and CDR2 is SVGAGI in the germline V gene.

The genes are TRBV28 and TRBJ2-3; perhaps TRBD2 as D (6 bases). The CDR3 runs 14 residues. Trimming stripped 3 bases from V and 3 bases from J, with 10 bases between. The germline V gene has CDR1 MDHEN and CDR2 SYDVKM. CDR3 region: CASSFGTLTDTQYF. The CDR3 region has the DNA TGTGCCAGCAGTTTCGGGACTTTAACAGATACGCAGTATTTT.

The gene calls are TRBV6-1 and TRBJ1-2; no clear D gene. The CDR3 sequence is 14 residues long. With 3 bases removed from V and 8 bases from J, the gap between germline ends came to 16 bases. Germline-derived CDR1 and CDR2 are MNHNS and SASEGT. The CDR3 loop reads CASSEWSLPDGYTF. CDR3 bases: TGTGCCAGCAGTGAGTGGAGTCTTCCCGACGGCTACACCTTC.

The rearrangement joins TRBV19 to TRBJ2-2, with TRBD2 matching over 7 bases. V lost 10 bases and J lost 0; bases outside the gene matches: 11. This CDR3 spans 16 amino acids. Germline assignment: CDR1 LNHDA and CDR2 SQIVND (reference sequence). CDR3 bases: TGTGCCACTGCCCCCTCTAGCGGAACGAACACCGGGGAGCTGTTTTTT. Amino acids: CATAPSSGTNTGELFF.

This chain links TRBV5-4 with TRBJ1-2, with 9 bases lining up with TRBD1. Germline loops: CDR1 SGHNT, CDR2 YYREEE (reference sequence). V trimming: 5 bases; J trimming: 7 bases; junction bases outside the gene matches: 6. CDR3 length: 13 amino acids. The chain's CDR3 is CASRLTGGFGYTF. Written as DNA, the CDR3 is TGTGCCAGCAGGTTGACAGGGGGTTTTGGCTACACCTTC.

The rearrangement uses TRBV11-2 and TRBJ2-2; tentatively, D is TRBD2 (5 bases). The CDR3 has 16 amino acids. V lost 3 bases, J lost 4 bases, and 15 bases lay in between. Germline V CDR1 and CDR2: SGHAT, FQNNGV. CDR3 nucleotides: TGTGCCAGCAGCTTCTCCTTACTAGAAGGCACCGGGGAGCTGTTTTTT. This codes for CASSFSLLEGTGELFF.

This chain connects TRBV5-1 to TRBJ1-3, with D unresolved. This CDR3 is built from 14 residues. V gave up 0 bases and J gave up 0 bases, with 4 bases separating them. Germline V gene sequence: CDR1 SGHRS, CDR2 YFSETQ. The DNA for the CDR3 is TGCGCCAGCAGCTTGGCCAGCTCTGGAAACACCATATATTTT. Its protein product is CASSLASSGNTIYF.

CDR3 in amino acids: CASSLLQGLGTEAFF. CDR3 bases: TGTGCCAGCAGCTTATTACAGGGATTAGGGACTGAAGCTTTCTTT. The chain combines TRBV7-9 with TRBJ1-1; perhaps TRBD1 as D (6 bases). The CDR3 consists of 15 residues. The ends were cut back, 2 bases at V and 5 bases at J, with 15 bases in the middle. CDR1 and CDR2 (germline): SEHNR, FQNEAQ (reference sequence).

The V and J genes are TRBV6-5 and TRBJ2-7; 10 nucleotides match TRBD1. CDR1 and CDR2 from the germline V gene are MNHEY and SVGAGI. The CDR3 length is 14 residues. V gave up 5 bases and J gave up 3 bases; unmatched junction bases: 4. CDR3 in amino acids: CASSRRTGGYEQYF. CDR3 bases: TGTGCCAGCAGTCGCCGGACAGGGGGCTACGAGCAGTACTTC.

The rearrangement joins TRBV20-1 to TRBJ1-5; possible D gene TRBD1, 6 bases. The CDR3 totals 12 residues. With 3 bases removed from V and 12 bases from J, the gap between germline ends came to 15 bases. CDR1 DFQATT and CDR2 SNEGSKA come from the germline V gene (reference sequence). CDR3 residues: CSASPTQGVQHF. The CDR3 DNA is TGCAGTGCTAGTCCCACACAGGGTGTCCAGCATTTT.

This chain joins TRBV5-1 and TRBJ2-5, with 8 bases fitting TRBD1. After removal of 2 bases from V and 4 bases from J, the junction contained 1 base not matched to a gene. Germline CDR1 is SGHRS and CDR2 is YFSETQ. This CDR3 region has 13 residues. This chain's CDR3 is CASSFRGRETQYF. In DNA form, the CDR3 reads TGCGCCAGCAGCTTCAGGGGGCGAGAGACCCAGTACTTC.

This chain connects TRBV19 to TRBJ1-1; 10 nucleotides line up with TRBD1. The CDR3 is made up of 14 amino acids. Germline V gene data show CDR1 as LNHDA and CDR2 as SQIVND (reference sequence). After removal of 6 bases from V and 1 base from J, the junction contained 2 bases not matched to a gene. The chain's CDR3 is CASRGQGQNTEAFF. CDR3 bases: TGTGCCAGTAGGGGACAGGGGCAGAACACTGAAGCTTTCTTT.

This chain joins TRBV5-6 and TRBJ1-1; 8 nucleotides align to TRBD1. There are 16 residues in the CDR3. The V gene end was trimmed by 4 bases and the J gene end by 0 bases; junction bases not matched to a gene: 8. Looked up from germline, CDR1 is SGHDT and CDR2 is YYEEEE. The DNA of the CDR3 is TGTGCCAGCAGCCGTCCCGGGACAGGTCTGAACACTGAAGCTTTCTTT. Amino acids: CASSRPGTGLNTEAFF.

This rearrangement joins TRBV7-6 to TRBJ2-5, with 8 bases aligning to TRBD2. The junction had 12 bases not matched to a gene; V was cut back by 4 bases and J by 5 bases. CDR1 is SGHVS and CDR2 is FNYEAQ in the germline V gene. This CDR3 is built from 16 residues. The DNA for the CDR3 is TGTGCCAGCAGCTCGAGACGCGGGGGGTACTCCGAGACCCAGTACTTC. Its protein product is CASSSRRGGYSETQYF.

The rearrangement uses TRBV12-3 or TRBV12-4 and TRBJ1-5, with TRBD1 matching 7 bases. The CDR3 runs to 13 residues. V lost 6 bases and J lost 5; bases outside the gene matches: 4. The CDR3 coding sequence is TGTGCCAGCAGCCGAGGGACAGATCAGCCCCAGCATTTT. Its protein product is CASSRGTDQPQHF.

The chain combines TRBV2 with TRBJ2-2, with 7 bases lining up with TRBD1. The V gene's germline CDR1 is SNHLY and CDR2 FYNNEI. This CDR3 is built from 15 residues. Unmatched junction bases numbered 10, after V lost 8 bases and J lost 4 bases. DNA of the CDR3: TGTGCCAGCTCTTACGAGGGGGCAATCACCGGGGAGCTGTTTTTT. Protein product: CASSYEGAITGELFF.

In nucleotides, the CDR3 is TGTGCCAGCAGCGAGACAGGGCTCCAATCACCCCTCCACTTT. This codes for CASSETGLQSPLHF. The chain recombines TRBV11-2 with TRBJ1-6; TRBD1 matches at 7 bases. The CDR3 has 14 residues. The germline V gene has CDR1 SGHAT and CDR2 FQNNGV. J lost 10 bases, V lost 5 bases, and 8 bases had no gene match.